A single sample gave rise to the 12 T cell receptor beta chains below, sequenced in a study of control samples from healthy donors and cancer patients. The table came from immunoSEQ multiplex PCR; TCRdb's copy has only in-frame clones and leaves some out. The table lists about 94,000 clones, 86% of them singletons. Sequencing was carried out using blood. These TCRs come from a woman in her forties or fifties in good health.

The rearrangement uses TRBV2 and TRBJ1-2; tentative D call: TRBD1 (5 bases). The V and J ends lost 4 bases and 0 bases respectively, with 9 bases between them. The CDR3 covers 14 residues. Germline CDR1 is SNHLY and CDR2 is FYNNEI. In DNA, the CDR3 is TGTGCCAGCAGTGTAGCGGGGGCTAACTATGGCTACACCTTC. Residues: CASSVAGANYGYTF.

This CDR3 reads CASSQDVGFPSSYEQFF. DNA for the CDR3: TGCGCCAGCAGCCAAGACGTGGGATTCCCCTCATCCTATGAGCAGTTCTTC. The chain combines TRBV4-1 with TRBJ2-1; D is ambiguous. There are 17 residues in the CDR3. The germline V gene has CDR1 MGHRA and CDR2 YSYEKL. Trimming pared 0 bases from V and 8 bases from J, leaving 20 bases between.

This sequence joins TRBV7-8 and TRBJ2-7; D call uncertain. Germline V gene lookup returns CDR1 SGHVS and CDR2 FQNEAQ. V gave up 1 base and J gave up 8 bases, with 9 bases separating them. This CDR3 is built from 12 residues. DNA for the CDR3: TGTGCCAGCAGCTTAGGGTTACATAAGCAGTACTTC. Residues: CASSLGLHKQYF.

The gene calls are TRBV7-9 and TRBJ2-3; D gene unclear. The CDR3 is 11 residues long. Germline CDR1 reads SEHNR; CDR2 reads FQNEAQ (reference sequence). Trimming shortened V by 5 bases and J by 11 bases, and 11 bases separated the two germline ends. The CDR3 here is CASSPFLGQYF. The CDR3 DNA reads as TGTGCCAGCAGCCCGTTTCTCGGGCAGTATTTT.

About this clone: The sample has other DNA sequences that encode this CDR3 too. The chain carries TRBV7-9 and TRBJ1-1; perhaps TRBD1 as D (6 bases). V dropped 5 bases and J dropped 1 base, with 8 bases sitting between them. The CDR3 runs 13 residues. Germline V gene data show CDR1 as SEHNR and CDR2 as FQNEAQ (reference sequence). CDR3: CASSLQGNTEAFF. For the CDR3, the DNA is TGTGCCAGCAGCCTACAGGGGAACACTGAAGCTTTCTTT.

The chain has TRBV5-1 and TRBJ2-5; D not resolved. The germline gives CDR1 SGHRS, CDR2 YFSETQ. The length of the CDR3 is 13 residues. V gave up 0 bases and J gave up 5 bases, with 8 bases separating them. The CDR3 loop reads CASSLARWETQYF. For the CDR3, the DNA is TGCGCCAGCAGCTTGGCCAGGTGGGAGACCCAGTACTTC.

The chain carries TRBV28 and TRBJ1-2, with 7 bases fitting TRBD1. From germline, CDR1 is MDHEN and CDR2 SYDVKM. The J segment lost 0 bases and the V segment lost 9 bases, leaving 7 bases of the junction unmatched. The CDR3 sequence is 14 residues long. CDR3 coding DNA: TGTGCCAGTTTAGGGGGCCTCGCTAACTATGGCTACACCTTC. Residues: CASLGGLANYGYTF.

The V call is TRBV7-2, the J call TRBJ1-2; D might be TRBD1 (6 bases). In germline, CDR1 is SGHTA, CDR2 FQGNSA. This CDR3 has 16 residues. Trimming stripped 5 bases from V and 3 bases from J, with 19 bases between. In nucleotides, the CDR3 is TGTGCCAGCAGCGAATTGGGACAACAACGCCACTATGGCTACACCTTC. It codes for CASSELGQQRHYGYTF.

V and J are TRBV18 and TRBJ2-1; 12 nucleotides align to TRBD2. The CDR3 loop spans 20 amino acids. With 2 bases clipped from V and 0 bases from J, the junction kept 11 bases outside the gene matches. Germline V CDR1 and CDR2: KGHSH, LQKENI. The CDR3: CASSPFRLAGGTYSYNEQFF. The CDR3 bases are TGTGCCAGCTCACCATTCCGGCTAGCGGGGGGGACTTACTCCTACAATGAGCAGTTCTTC.

The chain carries TRBV6-4 and TRBJ2-3; the D call may be TRBD1 or TRBD2 (5 bases each). There are 16 residues in the CDR3. Trimming stripped 6 bases from V and 3 bases from J, with 19 bases between. CDR1 is MRHNA and CDR2 is SNTAGT in the germline V gene. This chain's CDR3 is CASSPTEGRSTDTQYF. Here the CDR3 DNA reads TGTGCCAGCAGCCCCACCGAGGGGCGAAGTACAGATACGCAGTATTTT.

The chain has TRBV6-5 and TRBJ2-1; TRBD2 matches at 8 bases. After removal of 7 bases from V and 8 bases from J, the junction contained 13 bases not matched to a gene. The CDR3 totals 15 residues. CDR1 and CDR2 (germline): MNHEY, SVGAGI. The CDR3 here is CASTPRPGGADEQFF. CDR3 DNA sequence: TGTGCCAGCACCCCCCGCCCCGGGGGGGCTGATGAGCAGTTCTTC.

As DNA, the CDR3 is TGTGCCAGCACTCAGTCGGGGGACGGCGAGCAGTACTTC. Translating it yields CASTQSGDGEQYF. This chain uses TRBV6-5 with TRBJ2-7, with D possibly TRBD2 on 6 matching bases. The CDR3 has 13 amino acids. V lost 7 bases to trimming and J lost 6 bases, with 16 bases between them. CDR1 and CDR2 (germline): MNHEY, SVGAGI.